The text below deals with one T cell receptor (beta chain). The length of the CDR3 is 14 residues. The germline gives CDR1 SNHLY, CDR2 FYNNEI. The J segment lost 6 bases and the V segment lost 5 bases, leaving 10 bases of the junction unmatched. This entry is derived from a study of CD8+ T cells in alopecia areata. Study at large: For the treated group, dosing was oral tofacitinib at 5 to 10 mg twice daily.

Sequencing used cDNA as its template, made by extracting RNA and reverse transcribing it. TCRdb's copy holds only in-frame clones and misses some; the assay was immunoSEQ multiplex PCR. The data hold about 160,000 clones, with roughly 50% observed a single time. This chain links TRBV2 with TRBJ2-7, with 7 bases lining up with TRBD1. This receptor was identified in a human donor with alopecia areata. The sequenced sample consisted of CD4+ T cells sorted from blood. CDR3 region: CASSQERGQSEQYF. The CDR3 DNA is TGTGCCAGCAGTCAAGAAAGGGGGCAGAGCGAGCAGTACTTC.